A selection of T cell receptor beta chains follows, all from one sample in a study of cytomegalovirus exposure and HLA in healthy donors. TCRdb keeps only in-frame clones here, not all; method: immunoSEQ multiplex PCR. Among some 130,000 clones listed, around 78% were seen once. The specimen was PBMCs. The receptors stem from a woman in her twenties or thirties in good health and CMV-seropositive. CDR3s include the opening cysteine and the closing phenylalanine or tryptophan. D genes are given only for firm matches. Clone size is not always given. Where it is, it says once, few, many or a class for expanded clones.

TGTGCCAGCAGCTTGGCCCGTAGCTATGGCTACACCTTC	CASSLARSYGYTF	.	TRBV5-4	TRBJ1-2	.	13
TGCAGCGTTACAGGGGGCGAAAAACTGTTTTTT	CSVTGGEKLFF	TRBD1	TRBV29-1	TRBJ1-4	.	11
TGTGCCAGCAGCGATGCGGGACTAGCGGGAACAATGGAGCAGTTCTTC	CASSDAGLAGTMEQFF	TRBD2	TRBV5-6	TRBJ2-1	.	16
TGTGCCAGCAGCCAGTGGGGACAGGACACCGGGGAGCTGTTTTTT	CASSQWGQDTGELFF	TRBD1	TRBV11-2	TRBJ2-2	.	15
TGCGCCAGCAGCCACCTGGGGGGGGGCGACACCGGGGAGCTGTTTTTT	CASSHLGGGDTGELFF	.	TRBV4-3	TRBJ2-2	.	16
TGTGCCAGCAGTGCTGAACAGGGACGGAACACTGAAGCTTTCTTT	CASSAEQGRNTEAFF	.	TRBV6-1	TRBJ1-1	.	15
TGCGCCAGCAGCTTGGCGGCTATCTCGGGAGATACGCAGTATTTT	CASSLAAISGDTQYF	.	TRBV5-1	TRBJ2-3	.	15
TGTGCCAGCAGTTTCAGGGTTAGGAACACTGAAGCTTTCTTT	CASSFRVRNTEAFF	.	TRBV6-5	TRBJ1-1	.	14
TGTGCCAGCAGCCCGCGGGACAGCAATCAGCCCCAGCATTTT	CASSPRDSNQPQHF	.	TRBV11-2	TRBJ1-5	.	14
TGTGCCAGCAGCCGGGGGACTAGCGTGGGGAGAGAGACCCAGTACTTC	CASSRGTSVGRETQYF	TRBD2	TRBV9	TRBJ2-5	.	16
TGTGCCAGTAGTACCTTCGGGGTGGAGTACAATGAGCAGTTCTTC	CASSTFGVEYNEQFF	.	TRBV19	TRBJ2-1	.	15
TGCGCCAGCAGACGTGGGACAGGGGAGATGAATGAGCAGTTCTTC	CASRRGTGEMNEQFF	TRBD1	TRBV5-1	TRBJ2-1	.	15
TGTGCCAGCAAGAGGACAGGGGGCTACGAGCAGTACTTC	CASKRTGGYEQYF	TRBD1	TRBV5-4	TRBJ2-7	.	13
TGCGCCAGCAGCCAGGGAGGTGAACTGTTTTTT	CASSQGGELFF	.	TRBV5-1	TRBJ1-4	few	11
TGTGCCAGCAGCTTAGAGCTAGGGGTTGGCTACACCTTC	CASSLELGVGYTF	.	TRBV7-9	TRBJ1-2	.	13
TGTGCCAGCAATAATCCCCTCCAAGAGACCCAGTACTTC	CASNNPLQETQYF	.	TRBV2	TRBJ2-5	.	13
TGCGCCAGCAGACAGGGAAGTCAAGGGACCCAGTACTTC	CASRQGSQGTQYF	.	TRBV5-1	TRBJ2-5	.	13
TGTGCCAGCAGTCCTAACCGGAACACTGAAGCTTTCTTT	CASSPNRNTEAFF	.	TRBV6-5	TRBJ1-1	.	13
TGTGCCAGCAGCCCCGGACTAGCGGGTCCATCGCGCAATGAGCAGTTCTTC	CASSPGLAGPSRNEQFF	TRBD2	TRBV7-9	TRBJ2-1	.	17
TGTGCCAGCAGTGACACAGGGGGCGGGTATGAGCAGTTCTTC	CASSDTGGGYEQFF	TRBD1	TRBV6-4	TRBJ2-1	.	14
TGTGCCAGCAGTTACTCAGGTGACAGGGATACCACTGAAGCTTTCTTT	CASSYSGDRDTTEAFF	TRBD1	TRBV6-6	TRBJ1-1	.	16
TGTGCCAGCAGCCAAGATGCCCTTCGGGGCTACACCTTC	CASSQDALRGYTF	.	TRBV14	TRBJ1-2	once	13
TGTGCCAGCAGCCAAGCGCAGGGCTCCATAAACTATGGCTACACCTTC	CASSQAQGSINYGYTF	.	TRBV14	TRBJ1-2	.	16
TGTGCCAGCAGCATGCCGACTAGCGGGGGTTCCCCCTACGAGCAGTACTTC	CASSMPTSGGSPYEQYF	TRBD2	TRBV7-2	TRBJ2-7	once	17
TGTGCCAGCAGCCCTCTAGGAGACGAGCAGTACTTC	CASSPLGDEQYF	.	TRBV5-4	TRBJ2-7	few	12
TGTGCCAGCAGCTTAGGGGACAGGGAAGGAGAGACCCAGTACTTC	CASSLGDREGETQYF	TRBD1	TRBV7-3	TRBJ2-5	.	15
TGTGCCAGCAGCTTGGCGGGTGGGGGCAGACCCTACGAGCAGTACTTC	CASSLAGGGRPYEQYF	.	TRBV5-4	TRBJ2-7	.	16
TGCGCCAGCAGCCGGGGGGAGGCCACTAATGAAAAACTGTTTTTT	CASSRGEATNEKLFF	.	TRBV4-3	TRBJ1-4	.	15
TGTGCAAGTCGCTTGCCGGGCACCACTAGCGGGGGGGCCGGGGGCTACGAGCAGTACTTC	CASRLPGTTSGGAGGYEQYF	.	TRBV12-2	TRBJ2-7	few	20
TGTGCCACCAGCAGAGTGGCTAGCTCCGGGGGCGGGGAGCTGTTTTTT	CATSRVASSGGGELFF	.	TRBV15	TRBJ2-2	.	16
TGTGCCATCAGTGCATCAGGCAGGAGCGGAGGGAACACTGAAGCTTTCTTT	CAISASGRSGGNTEAFF	.	TRBV10-3	TRBJ1-1	.	17
TGTGCCAGCAGCCCCCGGGGAGTCAGCACAGATACGCAGTATTTT	CASSPRGVSTDTQYF	.	TRBV7-3	TRBJ2-3	.	15
TGTGCCAGTAGTCCTCTGGGCTACTCTGGGGCCAACGTCCTGACTTTC	CASSPLGYSGANVLTF	.	TRBV19	TRBJ2-6	.	16
TGTGCCAGCGGAACCCCGGGACTCCTGGAGTATGGCTACACCTTC	CASGTPGLLEYGYTF	.	TRBV27	TRBJ1-2	once	15
TGTGCCAGCAGCTTGGCGGCAGGACTCCGTGACACTAACTATGGCTACACCTTC	CASSLAAGLRDTNYGYTF	.	TRBV5-6	TRBJ1-2	.	18
TGTGCCAGCAGCTTACGGGGGGGCACAGATACGCAGTATTTT	CASSLRGGTDTQYF	TRBD2	TRBV7-2	TRBJ2-3	.	14
TGTGCCAGTAGTATAAGGCTAGCACCCACAGATACGCAGTATTTT	CASSIRLAPTDTQYF	.	TRBV19	TRBJ2-3	.	15
TGTGCCAGCAGCTTGGGGACAGGGGTTGGCTATGGCTACACCTTC	CASSLGTGVGYGYTF	TRBD1	TRBV5-6	TRBJ1-2	.	15
TGTGCCAGCATGTTGAACGCGGGGGCCCAAGAGACCCAGTACTTC	CASMLNAGAQETQYF	.	TRBV2	TRBJ2-5	few	15
TGTGCCAGCAGCCCCAGGACTGGGGAGACCCAGTACTTC	CASSPRTGETQYF	.	TRBV7-6	TRBJ2-5	.	13
TGTGCCAGCAGCCCCGGGGGGGTGCTCACTGAAGCTTTCTTT	CASSPGGVLTEAFF	.	TRBV7-2	TRBJ1-1	.	14
TGCGCCAGCAGCTTGCGGGGGCCGGAAGGGTGGCGGGGGACCTACGAGCAGTACTTC	CASSLRGPEGWRGTYEQYF	.	TRBV5-1	TRBJ2-7	.	19
TGTGCCAGCAGCTCCTCCGGGAGACGGGCCGGGGAGCTGTTTTTT	CASSSSGRRAGELFF	.	TRBV7-8	TRBJ2-2	.	15
TGTGCCAGCACCCAGCGGAGCACAGATACGCAGTATTTT	CASTQRSTDTQYF	.	TRBV27	TRBJ2-3	once	13
TGTGCCAGCAGCTTCTCCGGGACAGGGGATTACTACACCGGGGAGCTGTTTTTT	CASSFSGTGDYYTGELFF	TRBD1	TRBV7-8	TRBJ2-2	.	18
TGTGCCAGCAGCACCCCCCTTGGGGGGGTTGAGGAGACCCAGTACTTC	CASSTPLGGVEETQYF	TRBD2	TRBV11-2	TRBJ2-5	.	16
TGTGCCAGTGGGACAGGGGGAAACATTCAGTACTTC	CASGTGGNIQYF	TRBD1	TRBV2	TRBJ2-4	few	12
TGTGCCAGCAGCGTAGGATCCAGCGGGGGGGCCCAGACCCAGTACTTC	CASSVGSSGGAQTQYF	TRBD2	TRBV9	TRBJ2-5	.	16
TGTGCCAGCAGTGAAGGAGGGACAGGATACTACGAGCAGTACTTC	CASSEGGTGYYEQYF	TRBD1	TRBV2	TRBJ2-7	.	15
TGCGCCAGCAGCTTGCGACTTAATGAAAAACTGTTTTTT	CASSLRLNEKLFF	.	TRBV5-1	TRBJ1-4	.	13
TGTGCCACCTTGCCCCGGGACAACTACGAGCAGTACTTC	CATLPRDNYEQYF	.	TRBV2	TRBJ2-7	few	13
TGTGCCAGCAGCTTGCCCCTTTCACCCCTCCACTTT	CASSLPLSPLHF	.	TRBV5-5	TRBJ1-6	.	12
TGTGCCAGCAGCTTTCAGGGGTTAGCGACAGATACGCAGTATTTT	CASSFQGLATDTQYF	.	TRBV5-6	TRBJ2-3	.	15